This T cell receptor beta chain was found in a study of T cell repertoires in cytomegalovirus infection. As for the study in general: Recently identified HLA-C-restricted CMV epitopes were used, and well-studied HLA-B-restricted CMV epitopes were used as well. Public TCR beta signatures marked donors with CMV infection and the matching HLA. Whole-study findings and limits: The response measured ex vivo was dominated by TCR beta clonotypes (HLA-C-restricted and CMV-specific). Cumulated frequencies of public TCR beta families served to identify carriers of CMV plus the relevant HLA.

As regards this clonotype: Its specificity is not known.

CDR1 is SGHRS and CDR2 is YFSETQ in the germline V gene. V was cut by 0 bases and J by 5 bases, with 5 bases left in between. The CDR3 runs 12 residues. TCRdb re-called the reads through MiXCR, storing one row per CDR3 protein. The sample gives about 770,000 distinct CDR3 sequences, roughly 29% of which show up once; 13% is in the top ten. Sequences were derived from cultured CD8+ T cells from PBMCs, sampled from culture after CMV antigen stimulation. J is TRBJ2-5 and V is TRBV5-1; D gene uncertain. The TCR comes from a human donor in good health (CMV status not recorded). Some clones in this sample may be carry-over from other donors' samples. The DNA for the CDR3 is TGCGCCAGCAGCTTGGACGTTGAGACCCAGTACTTC. Its protein product is CASSLDVETQYF.